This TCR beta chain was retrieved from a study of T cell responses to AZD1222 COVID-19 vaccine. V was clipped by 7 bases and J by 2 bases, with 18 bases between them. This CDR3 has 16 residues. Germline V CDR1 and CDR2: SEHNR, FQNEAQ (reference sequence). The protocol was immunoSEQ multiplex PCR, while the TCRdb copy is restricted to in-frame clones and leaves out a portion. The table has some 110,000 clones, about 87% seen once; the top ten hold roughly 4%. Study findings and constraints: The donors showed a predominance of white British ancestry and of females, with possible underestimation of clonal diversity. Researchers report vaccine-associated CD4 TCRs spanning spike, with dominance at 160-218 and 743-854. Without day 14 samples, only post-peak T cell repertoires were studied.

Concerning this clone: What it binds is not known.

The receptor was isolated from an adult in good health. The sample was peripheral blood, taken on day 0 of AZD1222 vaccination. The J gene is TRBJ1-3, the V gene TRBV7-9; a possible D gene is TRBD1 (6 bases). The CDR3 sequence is CASTPAPGAPGNTIYF. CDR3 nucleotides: TGTGCCAGCACCCCCGCCCCGGGGGCCCCTGGAAACACCATATATTTT.